This TCR beta chain derives from a study of EBV T-cell therapy then PD-1 blockade in nasopharyngeal carcinoma (dated by TCRdb to about 2021). V and J lose 2 bases and 8 bases, and a span of 13 bases separates them. For CDR1 and CDR2, the germline V gene (reference sequence) lists GTSNPN and SVGIG. Spanning cysteine to phenylalanine, the CDR3 consists of 13 amino acids. The retained sequence is limited to the CDR3, 39 bases, with the frame set at the first base. As for this clone: Its antigen is still unknown. One base away there is no much larger clone; base qualities are not given.

Interpreted using the paper, the time point label stands for: 266 days after commencement of treatment, after nivolumab therapy. The intended sense of this specimen's treatment or condition label: AdE1-LMPpoly-expanded autologous EBV-specific T-cell therapy followed by anti-PD-1 nivolumab. Genomic DNA was extracted from sorted cells using the Qiagen DNeasy Kit. TCR beta chain deep sequencing was performed on the immunoSEQ platform. On the study's bioinformatics: Repertoire data analysis was performed with the immunoSEQ Analyzer software. TCRdb took this table from immuneACCESS and kept in-frame rearrangements with V and J called. Such tables lack part of the clones; where checked against another copy, unresolved V genes explain under half of the gap, and the rest is unexplained. Clone size and the V and J calls come from that table; the DNA yielded D and trimming. Within this sample are over 20,000 clones, with approximately 79% of them counted one time only. The ten top clones hold under 35% of the sample.

The sequence was collected from a man aged 35-49 years with nasopharyngeal carcinoma. The chain uses TRBV30 and TRBJ2-1; the D gene may be TRBD1 or TRBD2, since each aligns over 5 bases. The material sequenced was CD8+ T cells from blood, taken at day 266 from a patient whose treatment included autologous EBV-specific T cells and nivolumab. The sequenced DNA: TGTGCCTGGAGTATCGGGGCGGGCGATGAGCAGTTCTTC. Its amino acids are CAWSIGAGDEQFF. Reference TRBV30 and TRBJ2-1 genes cover what lies past the CDR3, so the full variable domain is SQTIHQWPATLVQPVGSPLSLECTVEGTSNPNLYWYRQAAGRGLQLLFYSVGIGQISSEVPQNLSASRPQDRQFILSSKKLLLSDSGFYLCAWSIGAGDEQFFGPGTRLTVL.